This is a list of T cell receptor beta chains from one sample in a study of blood T cell repertoires in COVID-19. Profiling relied on immunoSEQ multiplex PCR, and the TCRdb table lists in-frame clones only, not all of them. The data contain over 250,000 clones, about 90% of them seen just once; the ten biggest clones take up approximately 2%. The specimen was PBMCs or T cells enriched from blood (not recorded which). The receptors come from a woman aged 55-69 years who had recovered from COVID-19. Each CDR3 is given with its conserved first and last residue. A D gene is named only where the DNA matches it firmly. A clone size is listed for some rows: how often the clone was seen (once, few, many), or a class if it is expanded.

clone size: .
V gene: TRBV10-1
CDR3 length: 12
D gene: .
J gene: TRBJ1-1
CDR3 protein: CASSDTRTEAFF
CDR3 DNA: TGCGCCAGCAGTGACACCCGGACTGAAGCTTTCTTT

clone size: .
V gene: TRBV3-1/TRBV3-2
CDR3 length: 15
D gene: .
J gene: TRBJ2-3
CDR3 protein: CASSLNSGTTDTQYF
CDR3 DNA: TGTGCCAGCAGCCTGAATAGCGGAACCACAGATACGCAGTATTTT

clone size: .
V gene: TRBV7-8
CDR3 length: 14
D gene: TRBD1
J gene: TRBJ2-1
CDR3 protein: CASSLRETGNEQFF
CDR3 DNA: TGTGCCAGCAGCTTAAGGGAGACAGGGAATGAGCAGTTCTTC

clone size: .
V gene: TRBV27
CDR3 length: 14
D gene: .
J gene: TRBJ1-1
CDR3 protein: CASSPYRENTEAFF
CDR3 DNA: TGTGCCAGCAGTCCTTACCGGGAGAACACTGAAGCTTTCTTT

clone size: .
V gene: TRBV11-2
CDR3 length: 15
D gene: TRBD2
J gene: TRBJ2-1
CDR3 protein: CASSKIAGGVNEQFF
CDR3 DNA: TGTGCCAGCAGTAAAATAGCGGGGGGTGTCAATGAGCAGTTCTTC

clone size: .
V gene: TRBV9
CDR3 length: 13
D gene: .
J gene: TRBJ2-7
CDR3 protein: CASSARDSYEQYF
CDR3 DNA: TGTGCCAGCAGCGCCAGGGACTCCTACGAGCAGTACTTC

clone size: .
V gene: TRBV3-1/TRBV3-2
CDR3 length: 14
D gene: .
J gene: TRBJ1-4
CDR3 protein: CASSFLATNEKLFF
CDR3 DNA: TGTGCCAGCAGCTTTCTTGCAACTAATGAAAAACTGTTTTTT

clone size: .
V gene: TRBV21-1
CDR3 length: 16
D gene: .
J gene: TRBJ1-4
CDR3 protein: CASSKTSWPINEKLFF
CDR3 DNA: TGTGCCAGCAGCAAAACAAGTTGGCCGATTAATGAAAAACTGTTTTTT

clone size: .
V gene: TRBV7-2
CDR3 length: 17
D gene: TRBD2
J gene: TRBJ2-5
CDR3 protein: CASSSSSGGPAQETQYF
CDR3 DNA: TGTGCCAGCAGCTCCTCTAGCGGGGGCCCCGCCCAAGAGACCCAGTACTTC

clone size: .
V gene: TRBV6-5
CDR3 length: 15
D gene: .
J gene: TRBJ1-1
CDR3 protein: CASSFKTDMNTEAFF
CDR3 DNA: TGTGCCAGCAGTTTCAAGACAGACATGAACACTGAAGCTTTCTTT

clone size: .
V gene: TRBV3-1/TRBV3-2
CDR3 length: 13
D gene: .
J gene: TRBJ1-2
CDR3 protein: CASSSNGGYGYTF
CDR3 DNA: TGTGCCAGCAGTTCAAATGGAGGCTATGGCTACACCTTC

clone size: .
V gene: TRBV1
CDR3 length: 16
D gene: .
J gene: TRBJ2-7
CDR3 protein: CTSSHPSRELRYEQYF
CDR3 DNA: TGCACCAGCAGCCACCCTTCTAGGGAGTTGCGCTACGAGCAGTACTTC

clone size: .
V gene: TRBV9
CDR3 length: 15
D gene: .
J gene: TRBJ2-5
CDR3 protein: CASSVLGQQVGTQYF
CDR3 DNA: TGTGCCAGCAGCGTACTGGGACAACAAGTGGGGACCCAGTACTTC

clone size: .
V gene: TRBV4-1
CDR3 length: 16
D gene: .
J gene: TRBJ1-2
CDR3 protein: CASSQDIEGSNYGYTF
CDR3 DNA: TGCGCCAGCAGCCAAGATATAGAGGGATCTAACTATGGCTACACCTTC

clone size: .
V gene: TRBV3-1/TRBV3-2
CDR3 length: 17
D gene: TRBD2
J gene: TRBJ2-1
CDR3 protein: CASSQGVGGSFYNEQFF
CDR3 DNA: TGTGCCAGCAGCCAAGGCGTTGGCGGGAGCTTCTACAATGAGCAGTTCTTC

clone size: .
V gene: TRBV3-1/TRBV3-2
CDR3 length: 15
D gene: TRBD1
J gene: TRBJ1-2
CDR3 protein: CASSPWDRVSYGYTF
CDR3 DNA: TGTGCCAGCAGCCCCTGGGACAGGGTATCTTATGGCTACACCTTC

clone size: .
V gene: TRBV5-1
CDR3 length: 15
D gene: .
J gene: TRBJ2-7
CDR3 protein: CASSWISGSPSEQYF
CDR3 DNA: TGCGCCAGCAGCTGGATTAGCGGTAGTCCCTCCGAGCAGTACTTC

clone size: .
V gene: TRBV5-4
CDR3 length: 15
D gene: .
J gene: TRBJ2-1
CDR3 protein: CASSLASLSGGEQFF
CDR3 DNA: TGTGCCAGCAGCTTGGCGTCGCTCTCGGGTGGGGAGCAGTTCTTC

clone size: .
V gene: TRBV18
CDR3 length: 15
D gene: .
J gene: TRBJ2-4
CDR3 protein: CASSPAGGKVSIQYF
CDR3 DNA: TGTGCCAGCTCACCCGCCGGGGGTAAGGTCTCCATTCAGTACTTC

clone size: .
V gene: TRBV7-9
CDR3 length: 14
D gene: TRBD1
J gene: TRBJ1-4
CDR3 protein: CASSYDRGREKLFF
CDR3 DNA: TGTGCCAGCAGCTACGACAGGGGTCGCGAAAAACTGTTTTTT

clone size: .
V gene: TRBV28
CDR3 length: 17
D gene: TRBD1
J gene: TRBJ1-1
CDR3 protein: CASTGWPGGAADTEAFF
CDR3 DNA: TGTGCCAGCACCGGGTGGCCAGGGGGCGCCGCGGACACTGAAGCTTTCTTT

clone size: .
V gene: TRBV19
CDR3 length: 15
D gene: .
J gene: TRBJ1-2
CDR3 protein: CASSIVGGDNYGYTF
CDR3 DNA: TGTGCCAGTAGTATCGTTGGAGGGGATAACTATGGCTACACCTTC

clone size: .
V gene: TRBV9
CDR3 length: 14
D gene: .
J gene: TRBJ2-7
CDR3 protein: CASSVGQDTYEQYF
CDR3 DNA: TGTGCCAGCAGCGTAGGTCAGGACACCTACGAGCAGTACTTC

clone size: .
V gene: TRBV4-1
CDR3 length: 15
D gene: TRBD2
J gene: TRBJ2-2
CDR3 protein: CASSQGAGGTGELFF
CDR3 DNA: TGCGCCAGCAGCCAAGGAGCGGGAGGGACCGGGGAGCTGTTTTTT

clone size: .
V gene: TRBV19
CDR3 length: 16
D gene: .
J gene: TRBJ2-6
CDR3 protein: CASSTRGVSGANVLTF
CDR3 DNA: TGTGCCAGTAGTACCCGGGGAGTTTCTGGGGCCAACGTCCTGACTTTC

clone size: .
V gene: TRBV28
CDR3 length: 14
D gene: .
J gene: TRBJ2-7
CDR3 protein: CASSSRDSSYEQYF
CDR3 DNA: TGTGCCAGCAGTTCCCGGGACTCCTCCTACGAGCAGTACTTC

clone size: .
V gene: TRBV5-8
CDR3 length: 13
D gene: .
J gene: TRBJ2-1
CDR3 protein: CASRARGYNEQFF
CDR3 DNA: TGTGCCAGCAGAGCCAGGGGCTACAATGAGCAGTTCTTC

clone size: .
V gene: TRBV6-5
CDR3 length: 13
D gene: .
J gene: TRBJ1-5
CDR3 protein: CATAGGANQPQHF
CDR3 DNA: TGTGCCACCGCCGGAGGGGCCAATCAGCCCCAGCATTTT

clone size: .
V gene: TRBV12-5
CDR3 length: 13
D gene: TRBD1
J gene: TRBJ1-2
CDR3 protein: CASGTTGQDGYTF
CDR3 DNA: TGTGCTAGTGGTACGACAGGGCAGGATGGCTACACCTTC

clone size: few
V gene: TRBV28
CDR3 length: 14
D gene: TRBD1
J gene: TRBJ1-2
CDR3 protein: CASSRDRGMGGYTF
CDR3 DNA: TGTGCCAGCAGTCGGGACAGGGGAATGGGTGGCTACACCTTC

clone size: .
V gene: TRBV11-2
CDR3 length: 15
D gene: TRBD1
J gene: TRBJ1-6
CDR3 protein: CASSQVRGQYSPLHF
CDR3 DNA: TGTGCCAGCAGTCAAGTTAGGGGACAGTATTCACCCCTCCACTTT

clone size: .
V gene: TRBV3-1/TRBV3-2
CDR3 length: 15
D gene: TRBD2
J gene: TRBJ2-2
CDR3 protein: CASSPTLADTGELFF
CDR3 DNA: TGTGCCAGCAGCCCCACCCTAGCGGACACCGGGGAGCTGTTTTTT

clone size: .
V gene: TRBV6-1
CDR3 length: 14
D gene: .
J gene: TRBJ1-4
CDR3 protein: CASSDRGRGEKLFF
CDR3 DNA: TGTGCCAGCAGTGACAGGGGAAGAGGTGAAAAACTGTTTTTT

clone size: .
V gene: TRBV10-2
CDR3 length: 13
D gene: .
J gene: TRBJ2-2
CDR3 protein: CTSFASPTGELFF
CDR3 DNA: TGCACCAGCTTTGCTAGCCCCACCGGGGAGCTGTTTTTT

clone size: .
V gene: TRBV28
CDR3 length: 12
D gene: .
J gene: TRBJ1-2
CDR3 protein: CASSGENYGYTF
CDR3 DNA: TGTGCCAGCAGTGGGGAGAACTATGGCTACACCTTC

clone size: .
V gene: TRBV2
CDR3 length: 16
D gene: .
J gene: TRBJ2-3
CDR3 protein: CASRDPTDSSTDTQYF
CDR3 DNA: TGTGCCAGCCGAGACCCGACAGACTCTAGCACAGATACGCAGTATTTT

clone size: .
V gene: TRBV6-5
CDR3 length: 13
D gene: TRBD1
J gene: TRBJ2-2
CDR3 protein: CASDRENTGELFF
CDR3 DNA: TGTGCCAGCGACAGGGAAAACACCGGGGAGCTGTTTTTT

clone size: .
V gene: TRBV7-9
CDR3 length: 13
D gene: .
J gene: TRBJ1-1
CDR3 protein: CAGEENMNTEAFF
CDR3 DNA: TGTGCCGGGGAGGAGAACATGAACACTGAAGCTTTCTTT

clone size: .
V gene: TRBV15
CDR3 length: 15
D gene: .
J gene: TRBJ1-5
CDR3 protein: CATSVLQGGYQPQHF
CDR3 DNA: TGTGCCACCAGCGTACTCCAGGGTGGGTATCAGCCCCAGCATTTT

clone size: .
V gene: TRBV29-1
CDR3 length: 12
D gene: .
J gene: TRBJ1-2
CDR3 protein: CSVGRDNYGYTF
CDR3 DNA: TGCAGCGTTGGGAGGGACAACTATGGCTACACCTTC

clone size: few
V gene: TRBV19
CDR3 length: 14
D gene: .
J gene: TRBJ1-2
CDR3 protein: CASSTQGSNYGYTF
CDR3 DNA: TGTGCCAGTAGTACTCAGGGTTCTAACTATGGCTACACCTTC

clone size: .
V gene: TRBV5-4
CDR3 length: 14
D gene: .
J gene: TRBJ1-1
CDR3 protein: CASSLQGGNTEAFF
CDR3 DNA: TGTGCCAGCAGCTTACAAGGAGGGAACACTGAAGCTTTCTTT

clone size: .
V gene: TRBV30
CDR3 length: 15
D gene: TRBD2
J gene: TRBJ2-4
CDR3 protein: CAWSVRGRAGNIQYF
CDR3 DNA: TGTGCCTGGAGTGTACGCGGGAGGGCCGGGAACATTCAGTACTTC

clone size: .
V gene: TRBV2
CDR3 length: 14
D gene: TRBD2
J gene: TRBJ2-3
CDR3 protein: CASGASGIVDTQYF
CDR3 DNA: TGTGCCAGTGGGGCTAGCGGGATTGTAGATACGCAGTATTTT

clone size: .
V gene: TRBV7-2
CDR3 length: 14
D gene: .
J gene: TRBJ1-5
CDR3 protein: CASRSGGSNQPQHF
CDR3 DNA: TGTGCCAGCAGATCAGGCGGGAGCAATCAGCCCCAGCATTTT

clone size: .
V gene: TRBV25-1
CDR3 length: 16
D gene: .
J gene: TRBJ1-6
CDR3 protein: CASSEQRGSYNSPLHF
CDR3 DNA: TGTGCCAGCAGTGAACAGCGGGGCTCTTATAATTCACCCCTCCACTTT

clone size: .
V gene: TRBV3-1/TRBV3-2
CDR3 length: 15
D gene: .
J gene: TRBJ1-2
CDR3 protein: CASSQALGAKSGYTF
CDR3 DNA: TGTGCCAGCAGCCAAGCCCTAGGAGCAAAGAGCGGCTACACCTTC

clone size: .
V gene: TRBV9
CDR3 length: 14
D gene: TRBD2
J gene: TRBJ2-3
CDR3 protein: CASGTSGLSDTQYF
CDR3 DNA: TGTGCCAGCGGGACTAGCGGGTTGTCAGATACGCAGTATTTT

clone size: .
V gene: TRBV30
CDR3 length: 12
D gene: .
J gene: TRBJ2-4
CDR3 protein: CAWRPRGNIQYF
CDR3 DNA: TGTGCCTGGAGGCCAAGGGGGAACATTCAGTACTTC

clone size: .
V gene: TRBV30
CDR3 length: 13
D gene: .
J gene: TRBJ1-5
CDR3 protein: CAWSSLNEQPQHF
CDR3 DNA: TGTGCCTGGAGTTCTCTGAACGAGCAGCCCCAGCATTTT